The next 9 T cell receptor beta chains were all read from a single sample in a study of shared clonotypes between healthy human individuals (dated by TCRdb to the early 2020s). Receptors were amplified or captured by the immunoSEQ multiplex PCR assay. Imported from immuneACCESS, the table was reduced by TCRdb to in-frame sequences with V and J called. These copies leave out some clones; in studies compared against another copy, an unresolved V gene accounts for under half, and the cause of the remainder is not known. Present in this sample are under 600,000 clones, 97% of which were seen just once. Together, the top ten hold about 0.057% of the sample. The sequenced sample consisted of naive CD4+ T cells sorted from blood. The intended sense of this specimen's cell subset or site label: CD45RA+ positively selected. The receptors shown here come from a woman aged 30 to 39 in good health.

V usage is TRBV7-2 and J usage is TRBJ2-7; 8 positions match TRBD2. Germline values: CDR1 SGHTA, CDR2 FQGNSA. Unmatched junction bases numbered 1, after V lost 1 base and J lost 2 bases. The CDR3 is 14 amino acids. DNA for the CDR3: TGTGCCAGCAGCTTAGAACTAGCGGCCTACGAGCAGTACTTC. As protein: CASSLELAAYEQYF.

The V and J genes are TRBV18 and TRBJ1-1; TRBD1 agrees at 8 bases. With V trimmed by 2 bases and J by 2 bases, 4 bases remained unmatched. Germline loops: CDR1 KGHSH, CDR2 LQKENI. The CDR3 totals 15 residues. DNA for the CDR3: TGTGCCAGCTCACCAAAGACAGGGGCCAACACTGAAGCTTTCTTT. It encodes CASSPKTGANTEAFF.

The chain combines TRBV19 with TRBJ1-5; D is possibly TRBD1 (5 bases). V gave up 10 bases and J gave up 4 bases, with 29 bases separating them. From germline, CDR1 is LNHDA and CDR2 SQIVND (reference sequence). There are 18 residues in the CDR3. The CDR3 protein is CATAASPGRKNGNQPQHF. CDR3 DNA: TGTGCCACCGCGGCAAGTCCAGGGAGAAAAAATGGAAATCAGCCCCAGCATTTT. Combining the CDR3 with reference TRBV19 and TRBJ1-5 gives the whole variable domain DGGITQSPKYLFRKEGQNVTLSCEQNLNHDAMYWYRQDPGQGLRLIYYSQIVNDFQKGDIAEGYSVSREKKESFPLTVTSAQKNPTAFYLCATAASPGRKNGNQPQHFGDGTRLSIL.

The chain recombines TRBV6-6 with TRBJ1-1; TRBD1 matches at 7 bases. The CDR3 runs 16 residues. After removal of 4 bases from V and 8 bases from J, the junction contained 16 bases not matched to a gene. CDR1 and CDR2 (germline): MNHNY, SVGAGI (reference sequence). CDR3 DNA sequence: TGTGCCAGCAGTTCAACGCTGCGGACAGGACAGGAGGAAGCTTTCTTT. This translates into CASSSTLRTGQEEAFF.

The chain uses TRBV5-1 and TRBJ2-3, with 11 nucleotides matching TRBD1. V dropped 4 bases and J dropped 5; count of bases not matched to a gene: 24. Germline V CDR1 and CDR2: SGHRS, YFSETQ. There are 21 residues in the CDR3. The CDR3 DNA reads TGCGCCAGCAGCGGAACCTGGACAGGGGGCTTTGAGACTCCTTGGGGAGATACGCAGTATTTT. Translated: CASSGTWTGGFETPWGDTQYF.

CDR3 residues: CASSSPGLSTDTQYF. The CDR3 nucleotides read TGTGCCAGCAGTTCCCCGGGACTATCCACAGATACGCAGTATTTT. The J gene is TRBJ2-3, the V gene TRBV28; 7 bases are shared with TRBD2. J lost 2 bases, V lost 4 bases, and 6 bases had no gene match. CDR3 length: 15 residues. CDR1 is MDHEN and CDR2 is SYDVKM in the germline V gene. The full variable domain, with the rest looked up from reference TRBV28 and TRBJ2-3, is DVKVTQSSRYLVKRTGEKVFLECVQDMDHENMFWYRQDPGLGLRLIYFSYDVKMKEKGDIPEGYSVSREKKERFSLILESASTNQTSMYLCASSSPGLSTDTQYFGPGTRLTVL.

The CDR3: CASRRDSSGDEQYF. The DNA of the CDR3 is TGTGCCAGCAGACGGGACTCTTCTGGCGACGAGCAGTACTTC. J is TRBJ2-7 and V is TRBV27, with D possibly TRBD2 on 6 matching bases. V dropped 6 bases and J dropped 5 bases, with 17 bases sitting between them. This CDR3 region has 14 residues. CDR1 is MNHEY, CDR2 SMNVEV, per germline (reference sequence).

The rearrangement uses TRBV6-6 and TRBJ1-4; D gene uncertain. The V and J ends lost 9 bases and 2 bases respectively, with 10 bases between them. The CDR3 loop spans 13 amino acids. CDR1 and CDR2 from the germline V gene are MNHNY and SVGAGI (reference sequence). CDR3 sequence reads: CASCGQTNEKLFF. In DNA form, the CDR3 reads TGTGCCAGTTGCGGGCAGACTAATGAAAAACTGTTTTTT.

V is TRBV6-7 and J is TRBJ1-2; 10 bases are shared with TRBD1. TRBV6-7 is noted as an ORF with a role that remains uncertain. The CDR3 has 17 residues. The V gene end was trimmed by 7 bases and the J gene end by 7 bases; junction bases not matched to a gene: 18. The CDR3 protein is CASTIRDRGQISGGYTF. In nucleotides, the CDR3 is TGTGCCAGCACTATCCGGGACAGGGGACAGATTAGCGGTGGCTACACCTTC.